The entry that follows covers one T cell receptor (beta chain) sequence. This clonotype was seen ten or more times. Its antigen specificity is not known. No base quality information exists; no much larger clone differs at one position. Explained via the paper, the time point label denotes: persistent/refractory GD, antithyroid drugs over 5 years with positive TRAb. For both TCR sequencing and RNA sequencing, RNA was extracted from PBMCs using TRIzol. The diagnosis of Graves' disease was made according to American Thyroid Association guidelines. Patients were recruited from an endocrinology department in Xi'an, China. Each patient gave 7.5 to 10 milliliters of peripheral blood, collected in an EDTA anticoagulant tube. Ficoll Paque Plus density gradient separation was used to isolate PBMCs, and no further T cell sorting was performed. An Agilent 2100 Bioanalyzer and agarose gel were used to assess RNA quality, and a NanoDrop 2000 was used to measure RNA concentration.

The library was made by multiplex PCR. Instrument used: Illumina HiSeq 4000. CDR3 regions were amplified by Arm-PCR with iRepertoire HTBI primers to construct TCR beta libraries. PCR products were gel purified before sequencing. Per the authors' processing: Across samples, around 62 TRBV and 12 to 15 TRBJ segments were identified and used for gene usage analysis of CDR3 amino acid clonotypes. Filtered high-quality paired reads were merged into contigs using COPE and FqMerger. Contigs were aligned with BLAST to IMGT TRBV, TRBD and TRBJ reference genes, and CDR3 was defined per IMGT. Any clonotype with a frequency above 0.1% was classified as a highly expanded clone. Repertoire diversity was measured by Shannon entropy, and V-J evenness by the Gini coefficient. A clonotype was considered public if more than one individual shared it. The raw public reads went through TCRdb reprocessing: fastp at Q25, MiXCR clone calling, in-frame beta chains kept. Every distinct CDR3 protein forms one entry, paired with its most common genes and DNA. The V and J calls here are based on TCRdb, not the publication. The sample yields 390,000 or so distinct CDR3 sequences; roughly 23% were counted once. 28% of the sample is taken by the ten largest.

The sample is drawn from a study of regulatory T cells in long-lasting Graves disease (dated by TCRdb to about 2021). Study-wide context: Persistent Graves' disease was defined as persistently positive TSH receptor autoantibodies together with antithyroid drug treatment for over 5 years. Persistent Graves' disease patients were compared with newly diagnosed Graves' disease patients by peripheral blood TCR sequencing and RNA sequencing. The study was registered as a clinical trial and conducted in China. TCR sequencing covered some 13 persistent and 20 or so newly diagnosed Graves' disease patients, around 33 samples in total. Persistent Graves' disease patients in the clinical cohort had taken antithyroid drugs for around 11 years on average.

What the research found in general, with its limitations: Compared with newly diagnosed patients, patients with persistent Graves' disease had lower TCR Shannon entropy and fewer highly expanded clones, which suggests clonal expansion. As a limitation, the authors acknowledged that the small sample size may reduce accuracy. Patients with persistent disease shared more public clonotypes (under 3,000) than newly diagnosed patients did (approximately 1,000). Preferential use of TRBV28, TRBJ1-2 and TRBJ2-5 was observed in persistent disease, whereas TRBV20-1 and TRBJ2-1 were favored in newly diagnosed disease. Sequencing and analysis were restricted to the TCR beta chain. The study examined only peripheral blood because the primary lesion, thyroid tissue, could not be accessed.

Compared with germline, V lacks 6 bases and J lacks 6 bases; bases without a gene match: 7. The CDR3 measures 13 amino acids from cysteine to phenylalanine. CDR3 DNA only is kept here, 39 bases in frame from base 1. The sequence was obtained from a woman between 40 and 55 years old with Graves disease. Donor details come from another sample of the same person, matched by shared clones. This specimen consisted of peripheral blood mononuclear cells (PBMCs), obtained when the disease was refractory, from a patient treated with antithyroid drugs. The rearranged segments are TRBV12-3 or TRBV12-4 and TRBJ2-7; TRBD1 fits 8 bases in the junction. The DNA is TGTGCCAGCAGACTCATCGACAGGGGCGAGCAGTACTTC. Translation gives CASRLIDRGEQYF.